The T cell receptor (beta chain) under discussion was sequenced for a study of OX40 agonist ivuxolimab in advanced cancers. Background for the entire study: Ivuxolimab was an agonistic, fully human IgG2 monoclonal antibody directed against OX40 (CD134), a costimulatory receptor. Intravenous ivuxolimab was administered to patients every 2 weeks at six dose levels: 0.01, 0.1, 0.3, 1.5, 3 and 10 mg/kg. Of the 50 or so patients in dose escalation, about 20 had hepatocellular carcinoma, some 15 had melanoma, 9 had renal cell carcinoma and 9 had head and neck cancer. In the dose-escalation cohort, approximately 82% of patients were male, and the mean age was roughly 60 years with a range of roughly 20 to 79. Prior anti-PD-1, anti-PD-L1 or anti-CTLA-4 therapy was permitted, and checkpoint inhibitors had been received by about 37% of dose-escalation patients. Partial responses occurred in three dose-escalation patients: two with cutaneous melanoma and one with hepatocellular carcinoma. The purpose of peripheral TCRbeta sequencing was to test whether ivuxolimab changed TCR sequence diversity and led to clonal T-cell expansion. The paper covers the monotherapy dose-escalation part of the phase I ivuxolimab trial, which included N ≈ 57 patients. Beyond this particular receptor, the publication reports: In partial responders in the 0.1-3.0 mg/kg groups, normalized peripheral clonal expansion was found to be among the lowest, especially among CD8+ T cells. After ivuxolimab, more expanded clones were found on average in CD8+ T cells than in CD4+ T cells. Low levels of normalized T-cell clonal expansion were also seen in some nonresponding patients. Antigen specificity was not determined for the clonally expanded peripheral T cells. At doses of 0.1 to 3.0 mg/kg, clonal expansion of both CD4+ and CD8+ T cells in blood was seen between baseline and week 6.

To sequence the TCRbeta CDR3 region, genomic DNA was isolated from the sorted cells. The immunoSEQ Assay was used to sequence the TCRbeta CDR3 regions. The table was pulled from immuneACCESS by TCRdb, which kept in-frame rearrangements only. Such tables lose some clones; where checked, under half of the loss comes from unresolved V genes, and the rest has no known cause. The sample records 63,000 or so clones, just over 85% of which are singletons. The biggest ten clones account for approximately 2.5% of the sample. CDR1 MGHDK and CDR2 SYGVNS were looked up in the germline V gene. Its CDR3 holds 17 amino acids, cysteine through phenylalanine. The kept DNA is CDR3 alone, 51 bases in frame from the first base. The junction shows trimming of 5 bases on V and 0 bases on J, plus 14 bases between the germline ends. As regards this clone: Its antigen is currently not known. The input lacks base qualities; no much larger clone sits a single base away.

The trial excluded patients who had a history of autoimmune disease or who were on systemic immunosuppression. Peripheral blood for TCR sequencing was collected from all dose cohorts at baseline, on cycle 4 day 1, and on cycle 7 day 1. Samples came from an open-label, multicenter, first-in-human phase I dose-escalation trial of ivuxolimab. Adults with locally advanced or metastatic melanoma, renal cell carcinoma, hepatocellular carcinoma or head and neck squamous cell carcinoma were enrolled in the trial. CD4+ and CD8+ T cells were sorted separately from peripheral blood before TCR sequencing. The sequence links TRBV25-1 to TRBJ2-6, with the D segment possibly TRBD1 or TRBD2, each aligning over 5 bases. This TCR was sampled from an adult with an advanced solid tumor such as melanoma, head and neck, liver or kidney cancer. The sample in question was CD4+ or CD8+ T cells sorted from blood, obtained in a trial of the OX40 agonist ivuxolimab. The base sequence is TGTGCCAGCAGTCCCCGTGGGACCGCCTCTGGGGCCAACGTCCTGACTTTC. It translates to CASSPRGTASGANVLTF.